The entry that follows covers one TCR beta chain sequence. J lost 2 bases, V lost 5 bases, and 3 bases had no gene match. The CDR3 has 14 amino acids. The germline CDR1 and CDR2 sequences are LGHDT and YNNKEL (reference sequence). TCRdb's table, derived via immunoSEQ multiplex PCR, lists solely in-frame clones and lacks some. The top ten hold roughly 4% of the sample, which has 350,000 or so clones, 80% to 90% seen once. In terms of age and location, participants ranged from roughly 18 to 90 years and lived in approximately 24 US areas. The data belong to a study of blood T cell repertoires in COVID-19. The overall study: The origin of the acute and convalescent COVID-19 samples was the United States, Italy and Spain. PBMCs, B-cell-depleted T cells, or T cells provided the cDNA or gDNA that made up the material.

The clonotype comes from a woman in her 40s with acute COVID-19. V is TRBV3-1 (or the pseudogene TRBV3-2) and J is TRBJ2-7; 10 bases are shared with TRBD2. Input material: PBMCs or T cells enriched from blood (not recorded which). CDR3 in DNA: TGTGCCAGCAGCTTAGCGGGAGGTACCTACGAGCAGTACTTC. It encodes CASSLAGGTYEQYF.